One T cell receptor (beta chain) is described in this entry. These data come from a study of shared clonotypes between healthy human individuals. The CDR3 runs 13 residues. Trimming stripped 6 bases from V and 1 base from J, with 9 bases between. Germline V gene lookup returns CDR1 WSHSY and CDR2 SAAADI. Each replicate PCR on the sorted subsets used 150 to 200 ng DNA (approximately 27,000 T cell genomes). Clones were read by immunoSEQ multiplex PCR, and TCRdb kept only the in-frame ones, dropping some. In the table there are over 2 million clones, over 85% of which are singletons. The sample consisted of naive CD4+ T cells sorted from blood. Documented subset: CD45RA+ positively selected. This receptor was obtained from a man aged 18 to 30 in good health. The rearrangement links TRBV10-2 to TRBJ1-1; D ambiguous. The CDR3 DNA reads TGCGCCAGCAGGTGGGCAGGGAACACTGAAGCTTTCTTT. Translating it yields CASRWAGNTEAFF.